The 30 T cell receptor beta chains in this list originate from one sample, sequenced in a study of blood T cell repertoires in COVID-19. Sequencing was performed with immunoSEQ multiplex PCR; in TCRdb, only in-frame clones are kept and a portion is missing. The sample records 120,000 to 150,000 clones, 70% to 85% being singletons. Sequencing input: peripheral blood. These receptors originate from a woman between 50 and 59 years old in a cohort sampled during active or convalescent COVID-19.

The chain joins TRBV7-6 to TRBJ2-3; TRBD2 matches at 9 bases. V shed 1 base, J shed 0 bases, and the junction held 8 bases outside the gene matches. Germline assignment: CDR1 SGHVS and CDR2 FNYEAQ. The CDR3 loop spans 18 amino acids. CDR3 in DNA: TGTGCCAGCAGCTTAGGGGCTGCGGGACTAGCTAGCACAGATACGCAGTATTTT. It encodes CASSLGAAGLASTDTQYF.

The chain has TRBV7-2 and TRBJ1-2; D is perhaps TRBD1 (5 bases). V lost 1 base to trimming and J lost 8 bases, with 11 bases between them. This CDR3 comprises 13 residues. Germline CDR1 and CDR2: SGHTA and FQGNSA. The CDR3 loop is CASSLDPGKGYTF. CDR3 coding DNA: TGTGCCAGCAGCTTAGACCCAGGGAAAGGCTACACCTTC.

This rearrangement joins TRBV29-1 to TRBJ1-4, with D perhaps TRBD1 (5 bases). Germline V lookup: CDR1 SQVTM, CDR2 ANQGSEA. This CDR3 is built from 14 residues. Deletions cut 0 bases from V and 6 bases from J, with 11 bases between. The CDR3 nucleotides read TGCAGCGTTGAAGATTGGGGCCGGGATGAAAAACTGTTTTTT. This sequence encodes CSVEDWGRDEKLFF.

The chain is built from TRBV19 and TRBJ1-2, with 9 bases identical to TRBD1. The CDR3 is 13 amino acids. Germline CDR1 reads LNHDA; CDR2 reads SQIVND (reference sequence). The CDR3 sequence: CAVRDRDRSGYTF. The DNA of the CDR3 is TGTGCAGTACGGGACAGGGATCGTAGTGGCTACACCTTC.

V usage is TRBV7-2 and J usage is TRBJ1-2, with 12 bases matching TRBD1. From germline, CDR1 is SGHTA and CDR2 FQGNSA. Losses at the gene ends were 1 base for V and 3 bases for J; bases not matched to a gene: 3. The CDR3 has 16 amino acids. DNA of the CDR3: TGTGCCAGCAGCTTAGGGGGACAGGGGGCGGACTATGGCTACACCTTC. Its translation: CASSLGGQGADYGYTF. Complete variable domain (other parts from reference TRBV7-2 and TRBJ1-2): GAGVSQSPSNKVTEKGKDVELRCDPISGHTALYWYRQSLGQGLEFLIYFQGNSAPDKSGLPSDRFSAERTGGSVSTLTIQRTQQEDSAVYLCASSLGGQGADYGYTFGSGTRLTVV.

The chain is built from TRBV7-8 and TRBJ1-4; D possibly corresponds to TRBD1 (6 bases). Trimming pared 7 bases from V and 7 bases from J, leaving 22 bases between. Germline CDR1 SGHVS, CDR2 FQNEAQ. The CDR3 length is 16 residues. CDR3 nucleotide sequence: TGTGCCAGCACCAAGACCTGGGGGGGCAGGGGTGAAAAACTGTTTTTT. Its translation is CASTKTWGGRGEKLFF.

This clone was seen many times. The rearrangement joins TRBV9 to TRBJ2-4; 7 nucleotides line up with TRBD1. Germline V gene lookup returns CDR1 SGDLS and CDR2 YYNGEE. The V segment lost 0 bases and the J segment 0 bases; nucleotides outside the gene matches: 9. CDR3 size: 18 residues. The CDR3 protein is CASSVERDRAVAKNIQYF. CDR3 DNA sequence: TGTGCCAGCAGCGTAGAAAGGGACAGAGCGGTAGCCAAAAACATTCAGTACTTC.

The rearrangement links TRBV21-1 to TRBJ1-2; TRBD1, the D gene given by the table, was not confirmed from the DNA. TRBV21-1 is labeled a pseudogene. The CDR3 is made up of 18 amino acids. The CDR3 sequence: CASSERKVNGQSGDGYTF. CDR3 nucleotide sequence: TGTGCCAGCAGCGAAAGAAAGGTAAACGGACAGTCGGGTGATGGCTACACCTTC.

This clone showed up just once. The V call is TRBV3-1 (or the pseudogene TRBV3-2), the J call TRBJ2-5; 7 bases line up with TRBD1. From germline, CDR1 is LGHDT and CDR2 YNNKEL (reference sequence). The ends lost 0 bases at V and 6 bases at J; junction bases unmatched: 25. The CDR3 contains 21 residues. The CDR3 is CASSQDGNRDSMIGRRKTQYF. For the CDR3, the DNA is TGTGCCAGCAGCCAAGATGGGAACCGGGACAGTATGATCGGTAGGCGGAAGACCCAGTACTTC.

This chain uses TRBV7-9 with TRBJ1-2; D remains ambiguous. The CDR3 is 14 residues long. The germline V and J ends were trimmed by 3 bases and 2 bases, with 10 bases remaining between them. Per the germline V gene, CDR1 is SEHNR and CDR2 is FQNEAQ (reference sequence). For the CDR3, the DNA is TGTGCCAGCAGCTTGGGAGGCTTCAACTATGGCTACACCTTC. This codes for CASSLGGFNYGYTF.

This clone turned up a few times. The rearrangement joins TRBV3-1 (or the pseudogene TRBV3-2) to TRBJ1-2; 7 nucleotides match TRBD1. With 6 bases clipped from V and 8 bases from J, the junction kept 6 bases outside the gene matches. Germline V lookup: CDR1 LGHDT, CDR2 YNNKEL (reference sequence). This CDR3 spans 12 amino acids. In nucleotides, the CDR3 is TGTGCCAGCAGTTATACAGGGGAGGGCTACACCTTC. This gives the protein CASSYTGEGYTF.

The chain links TRBV4-3 to TRBJ2-2, with D maybe TRBD1 (5 bases). The CDR3 is 15 residues long. Trimming left V 1 base short and J 8 bases short, with 14 bases between. Germline V lookup: CDR1 LGHNA, CDR2 YSLEER. The chain's CDR3 is CASSQGTPGVGELFF. CDR3 bases: TGCGCCAGCAGCCAAGGGACACCCGGTGTGGGGGAGCTGTTTTTT.

The V call is TRBV5-6, the J call TRBJ1-2, with D possibly being TRBD1 (5 bases). The germline V gene has CDR1 SGHDT and CDR2 YYEEEE. This CDR3 comprises 14 residues. Trimming left V 0 bases short and J 7 bases short, with 13 bases between. As DNA, the CDR3 is TGTGCCAGCAGCTTGGTTGGGGGGGTAGGTGGCTACACCTTC. It translates to CASSLVGGVGGYTF.

The CDR3 bases are TGTGCCAGCAGCCCTTGGGGGGGGGCACCAGATACGCAGTATTTT. Amino acid sequence: CASSPWGGAPDTQYF. The rearrangement uses TRBV3-1 (or the pseudogene TRBV3-2) and TRBJ2-3; D possibly corresponds to TRBD2 (7 bases). The germline CDR1 and CDR2 sequences are LGHDT and YNNKEL (reference sequence). This CDR3 contains 15 residues. The V end lost 4 bases, the J end lost 4 bases, and 15 bases lay between the germline ends.

The chain has TRBV6-2 or TRBV6-3 and TRBJ1-2; D is unclear. CDR3 size: 15 residues. Per germline, CDR1 MNHEY and CDR2 SVGEGT. Trimming stripped 2 bases from V and 7 bases from J, with 17 bases between. In DNA, the CDR3 is TGTGCCAGCAGTTACGAGGGCCGGGGATCTGGTGGCTACACCTTC. As protein: CASSYEGRGSGGYTF.

The chain recombines TRBV4-1 with TRBJ1-6; D perhaps matches TRBD1 (5 bases). CDR3 length: 16 amino acids. Trimming removed 0 bases at V and 3 bases at J, with 9 bases between. Germline loops: CDR1 MGHRA, CDR2 YSYEKL. The CDR3 is CASSQEGRVYNSPLHF. The CDR3 DNA sequence: TGCGCCAGCAGCCAAGAAGGCAGGGTCTATAATTCACCCCTCCACTTT.

This clone was recorded at least ten times. DNA for the CDR3: TGTGCCCTGGCTCATTTAAGGGACTCGGGGGGAGGCTACACCTTC. Its translation: CALAHLRDSGGGYTF. The chain is built from TRBV30 and TRBJ1-2, with D possibly being TRBD1 (5 bases). Germline V gives CDR1 GTSNPN, CDR2 SVGIG (reference sequence). The ends were cut back, 8 bases at V and 8 bases at J, with 27 bases in the middle. The CDR3 has 15 amino acids.

The table lists this clone with a count of one. This rearrangement joins TRBV6-6 to TRBJ1-1, with 10 bases lining up with TRBD1. Germline CDR1 and CDR2: MNHNY and SVGAGI (reference sequence). The CDR3 length is 15 residues. V shed 2 bases, J shed 4 bases, and the junction held 4 bases outside the gene matches. In nucleotides, the CDR3 is TGTGCCAGCAGTTACGGGACAGGGGTGGGCACTGAAGCTTTCTTT. Residues: CASSYGTGVGTEAFF.

The rearrangement joins TRBV10-2 to TRBJ1-1; D is uncertain. The CDR3 consists of 13 residues. Trimming shortened V by 3 bases and J by 1 base, and 6 bases separated the two germline ends. Germline CDR1 WSHSY, CDR2 SAAADI. DNA for the CDR3: TGCGCCAGCAGTGAACACCCGAACACTGAAGCTTTCTTT. It translates to CASSEHPNTEAFF.

This sequence joins TRBV18 and TRBJ2-6; D is undetermined. This CDR3 has 14 residues. The germline gives CDR1 KGHSH, CDR2 LQKENI. The germline V and J ends were trimmed by 3 bases and 0 bases, with 3 bases remaining between them. The CDR3 sequence is CASSPSSGANVLTF. For the CDR3, the DNA is TGTGCCAGCTCACCCAGCTCTGGGGCCAACGTCCTGACTTTC.

The genes are TRBV29-1 and TRBJ1-1; tentatively, D is TRBD1 (5 bases). V lost 3 bases to trimming and J lost 4 bases, with 15 bases between them. This CDR3 spans 14 amino acids. From germline, CDR1 is SQVTM and CDR2 ANQGSEA. CDR3 DNA: TGCAGCGTTGACTGGCTGGGGGAGGGCACTGAAGCTTTCTTT. Translation gives CSVDWLGEGTEAFF. The whole variable domain, remainder taken from reference TRBV29-1 and TRBJ1-1, is SAVISQKPSRDICQRGTSLTIQCQVDSQVTMMFWYRQQPGQSLTLIATANQGSEATYESGFVIDKFPISRPNLTFSTLTVSNMSPEDSSIYLCSVDWLGEGTEAFFGQGTRLTVV.

The chain employs TRBV5-1 and TRBJ2-7, with D possibly being TRBD1 (6 bases). The CDR3 runs 12 residues. The germline V and J ends were trimmed by 2 bases and 7 bases, with 10 bases remaining between them. CDR1 is SGHRS and CDR2 is YFSETQ in the germline V gene. The chain's CDR3 is CASSLDRREQYF. CDR3 in DNA: TGCGCCAGCAGCTTAGACAGGCGGGAGCAGTACTTC.

In its sample, this clone was seen once. The gene calls are TRBV6-5 and TRBJ1-3; a weak D match, TRBD1 (6 bases). The CDR3 covers 15 residues. Germline CDR1 is MNHEY and CDR2 is SVGAGI. Deletions cut 4 bases from V and 2 bases from J, with 12 bases between. CDR3 nucleotides: TGTGCCAGCAGTTTCCGACAGGAACCTGGAAACACCATATATTTT. Its translation is CASSFRQEPGNTIYF.

This clone turned up a few times. V gene TRBV18 combines with J gene TRBJ2-2, with 12 bases identical to TRBD1. The length of the CDR3 is 15 residues. Trimming removed 3 bases from V and 7 bases from J; junction bases left unmatched: 3. The germline gives CDR1 KGHSH, CDR2 LQKENI. The CDR3 protein is CASSPGTGGFGELFF. The CDR3 coding sequence is TGTGCCAGCTCACCTGGGACAGGGGGCTTCGGGGAGCTGTTTTTT.

The chain joins TRBV9 to TRBJ1-2; D may be TRBD1 (5 bases). The V gene lost 3 bases and the J gene lost 6 bases, with 9 bases spanning the gap. Germline loops: CDR1 SGDLS, CDR2 YYNGEE. CDR3 length: 12 amino acids. The CDR3: CASSAQGHGYTF. In nucleotides, the CDR3 is TGTGCCAGCAGCGCCCAGGGCCATGGCTACACCTTC. Full variable domain (missing parts from reference TRBV9 and TRBJ1-2): DSGVTQTPKHLITATGQRVTLRCSPRSGDLSVYWYQQSLDQGLQFLIQYYNGEERAKGNILERFSAQQFPDLHSELNLSSLELGDSALYFCASSAQGHGYTFGSGTRLTVV.

This clone appeared a few times. The rearrangement uses TRBV6-5 and TRBJ1-5; the D is unclear. V dropped 10 bases and J dropped 0 bases, with 16 bases sitting between them. CDR1 and CDR2 from the germline V gene are MNHEY and SVGAGI. This CDR3 region has 15 residues. CDR3 nucleotides: TGTGCCACCAGATCCCTAAAAAATAGCAATCAGCCCCAGCATTTT. Translation: CATRSLKNSNQPQHF.

This chain connects TRBV3-1 (or the pseudogene TRBV3-2) to TRBJ2-7; 7 bases are shared with TRBD1. The CDR3 covers 17 residues. V dropped 3 bases and J dropped 3; count of bases not matched to a gene: 14. The germline CDR1 and CDR2 sequences are LGHDT and YNNKEL (reference sequence). As DNA, the CDR3 is TGTGCCAGCAGCCACCTAACTGGGACAGCCTATTTCTACGAGCAGTACTTC. This encodes CASSHLTGTAYFYEQYF.

Of note for this clone: The identical CDR3 is also encoded by other nucleotide sequences in the sample. The chain combines TRBV12-3 or TRBV12-4 with TRBJ1-1; possible D gene TRBD1, 6 bases. The V end lost 3 bases, the J end lost 1 base, and 6 bases lay between the germline ends. The CDR3 has 13 amino acids. CDR3 in amino acids: CASSLGQNTEAFF. The CDR3 coding sequence is TGTGCCAGCAGTTTGGGACAGAACACTGAAGCTTTCTTT.

Of note for this clone: Additional DNA sequences in this sample encode the identical CDR3. The V and J genes are TRBV9 and TRBJ1-1, with a weak D call TRBD1 (5 bases). V was clipped by 3 bases and J by 2 bases, with 8 bases between them. Looked up from germline, CDR1 is SGDLS and CDR2 is YYNGEE. The CDR3 length is 13 residues. The CDR3 loop reads CASSAQGNTEAFF. The CDR3 nucleotides are TGTGCCAGCAGCGCTCAGGGAAACACTGAAGCTTTCTTT.

The rearrangement uses TRBV9 and TRBJ1-2; D perhaps matches TRBD1 (5 bases). V lost 4 bases and J lost 7, with 17 bases in between. The germline V gene has CDR1 SGDLS and CDR2 YYNGEE. The CDR3 consists of 14 residues. CDR3: CASSPGGGNGGYTF. In DNA, the CDR3 is TGTGCCAGCAGCCCCGGTGGGGGGAACGGTGGCTACACCTTC.